What follows are 23 T cell receptor beta chains derived from one specimen sequenced in a study of T cells after yellow fever vaccination. TCRdb called the 5' RACE reads again in MiXCR, with one record for every CDR3 protein. The top ten hold around 20% of the sample, which has roughly 310,000 distinct CDR3 sequences, around 4% seen once. The sequencing here drew on PBMCs, taken on the day of the yellow fever booster vaccination. These receptors were collected from a man between 18 and 35 years old who received the YFV17D yellow fever vaccine.

This clonotype came up a few times. The chain employs TRBV5-6 and TRBJ2-5; maybe TRBD1 (5 bases). The CDR3 is 15 residues long. Trimming took off 0 bases at V and 3 bases at J, with 12 bases between the two ends. Germline V gives CDR1 SGHDT, CDR2 YYEEEE. The CDR3 sequence: CASSLAPRAEETQYF. CDR3 in DNA: TGTGCCAGCAGCTTGGCCCCCAGGGCAGAAGAGACCCAGTACTTC.

This clonotype was found many times. The chain couples TRBV7-8 to TRBJ2-4, with a tentative D call TRBD2 (6 bases). This CDR3 spans 16 amino acids. V gave up 5 bases and J gave up 6 bases, with 20 bases separating them. Germline CDR1 and CDR2: SGHVS and FQNEAQ. CDR3 in amino acids: CASSLMGGTTINIQYF. The DNA for the CDR3 is TGTGCCAGCAGCCTCATGGGGGGTACAACGATAAACATTCAGTACTTC.

Ten or more counts support this clonotype. This chain uses TRBV4-2 with TRBJ2-2, with D tentatively TRBD1 (6 bases). This CDR3 comprises 15 residues. V was shortened by 0 bases and J by 2 bases, with 7 bases between the two germline ends. Germline CDR1 and CDR2: LGHNA and YNFKEQ. In nucleotides, the CDR3 is TGTGCCAGCAGCCAAGAGGGGGCAAACACCGGGGAGCTGTTTTTT. Its protein is CASSQEGANTGELFF.

Only a few counts were recorded for this clonotype. This sequence joins TRBV5-1 and TRBJ2-1; 9 positions agree with TRBD2. The germline CDR1 and CDR2 sequences are SGHRS and YFSETQ. CDR3 length: 15 amino acids. Losses at the gene ends were 4 bases for V and 4 bases for J; bases not matched to a gene: 6. The CDR3 loop is CASSIRSGGYNEQFF. In nucleotides, the CDR3 is TGCGCCAGCAGCATCCGAAGCGGGGGGTACAATGAGCAGTTCTTC.

There are many counts of this clonotype. The rearrangement links TRBV5-1 to TRBJ1-5; a weak D match, TRBD1 (5 bases). Trimming removed 7 bases at V and 1 base at J, with 9 bases between. Germline V CDR1 and CDR2: SGHRS, YFSETQ. The CDR3 is 13 amino acids. CDR3 DNA: TGCGCCAGCGGGCAGGGCAGCAATCAGCCCCAGCATTTT. Its protein product is CASGQGSNQPQHF.

This clonotype was seen a handful of times. The V call is TRBV28, the J call TRBJ2-3, with D perhaps TRBD2 (5 bases). This CDR3 contains 15 residues. CDR1 MDHEN and CDR2 SYDVKM come from the germline V gene. Trimming removed 3 bases from V and 5 bases from J, with 15 bases in between. For the CDR3, the DNA is TGTGCCAGCAGTTTGTCCGGTTTAGAGGGAGATACGCAGTATTTT. Its protein is CASSLSGLEGDTQYF.

The rearrangement links TRBV6-5 to TRBJ2-3; no clear D. Germline assignment: CDR1 MNHEY and CDR2 SVGAGI. The CDR3 sequence is 13 residues long. The V and J ends lost 2 bases and 1 base respectively, with 4 bases between them. The CDR3 DNA reads TGTGCCAGCAGTTACGTCGGCACAGATACGCAGTATTTT. This gives the protein CASSYVGTDTQYF.

This clonotype has more than one count but fewer than ten. The chain has TRBV15 and TRBJ2-3; TRBD2 aligns across 8 bases. The junction had 13 bases not matched to a gene; V was cut back by 1 base and J by 4 bases. Germline V lookup: CDR1 LNHNV, CDR2 YYDKDF (reference sequence). This CDR3 comprises 18 residues. The CDR3 coding sequence is TGTGCCACCAGCAGAGTCTACCCTGGCGGGGGGATACCAGATACGCAGTATTTT. Encoded protein: CATSRVYPGGGIPDTQYF.

The V and J genes are TRBV12-3 or TRBV12-4 and TRBJ2-7, with D unclear. The germline V and J ends were trimmed by 7 bases and 6 bases, with 19 bases remaining between them. The CDR3 runs 14 residues. Written as DNA, the CDR3 is TGTGCCAGCACGTCTCAAGGTCTTGTGGGCGAGCAGTACTTC. Protein: CASTSQGLVGEQYF.

V usage is TRBV7-2 and J usage is TRBJ1-2; TRBD1 agrees at 9 bases. Germline V lookup: CDR1 SGHTA, CDR2 FQGNSA. The V and J ends lost 5 bases and 0 bases, in that order; junction bases with no gene match: 25. CDR3 length: 22 amino acids. Here the CDR3 DNA reads TGTGCCAGCAGCGATAACAGGGGGCAACATCAACCCCTAATCTATCCTAACTATGGCTACACCTTC. This codes for CASSDNRGQHQPLIYPNYGYTF.

Many counts were recorded for this clonotype. The CDR3, as DNA: TGTGCCAGCAGTTACTCCGGGACAGCTGCAAACATTCAGTACTTC. Its translation: CASSYSGTAANIQYF. The gene calls are TRBV6-5 and TRBJ2-4; 7 positions match TRBD1. Germline-derived CDR1 and CDR2 are MNHEY and SVGAGI. V was clipped by 0 bases and J by 6 bases; unmatched bases: 5. This CDR3 has 15 residues.

This clonotype has only a few counts. The rearrangement uses TRBV5-1 and TRBJ1-1, with D possibly TRBD1 on 6 matching bases. V lost 1 base and J lost 2, with 12 bases in between. This CDR3 has 15 residues. Germline CDR1 is SGHRS and CDR2 is YFSETQ. Here the CDR3 reads CASSLSRTANTEAFF. The CDR3 nucleotides are TGCGCCAGCAGCTTGTCCAGGACAGCTAACACTGAAGCTTTCTTT. Based on the CDR3 plus reference TRBV5-1 and TRBJ1-1, the full variable domain is KAGVTQTPRYLIKTRGQQVTLSCSPISGHRSVSWYQQTPGQGLQFLFEYFSETQRNKGNFPGRFSGRQFSNSRSEMNVSTLELGDSALYLCASSLSRTANTEAFFGQGTRLTVV.

This clonotype was seen more than once but under ten times. CDR3 protein: CAWSVLNTEAFF. The CDR3 nucleotides read TGTGCCTGGAGTGTCTTGAACACTGAAGCTTTCTTT. The chain carries TRBV30 and TRBJ1-1; D not certain. Trimming removed 0 bases at V and 0 bases at J, with 2 bases between. CDR1 GTSNPN and CDR2 SVGIG come from the germline V gene (reference sequence). This CDR3 is 12 amino acids long.

Many counts were recorded for this clonotype. The genes are TRBV20-1 and TRBJ2-3, with D unresolved. The CDR3 covers 13 residues. Germline loops: CDR1 DFQATT, CDR2 SNEGSKA (reference sequence). V was trimmed by 5 bases and J by 5 bases, leaving 14 bases between them. In DNA form, the CDR3 reads TGCAGTGCTGTGGGTGGAGACGGAGATACGCAGTATTTT. It translates to CSAVGGDGDTQYF.

This clonotype was recorded at least ten times. The chain couples TRBV10-3 to TRBJ2-7; D not certain. The V and J ends lost 10 bases and 1 base respectively, with 14 bases between them. The germline gives CDR1 ENHRY, CDR2 SYGVKD. This CDR3 has 13 residues. Written as DNA, the CDR3 is TGTGCCACCCGGGCTACCCTATCCTACGAGCAGTACTTC. Its protein product is CATRATLSYEQYF.

This clonotype was seen at least ten times. The J gene is TRBJ2-5, the V gene TRBV7-2, with D tentatively TRBD2 (6 bases). This CDR3 is built from 13 residues. The germline V gene has CDR1 SGHTA and CDR2 FQGNSA. V lost 5 bases and J 5 bases, leaving 12 bases between the germline ends. The CDR3 nucleotides are TGTGCCAGCAGCCCCCCCCGGGAGGAGACCCAGTACTTC. Amino acid sequence: CASSPPREETQYF.

This clonotype was counted only a few times. The gene calls are TRBV4-2 and TRBJ1-1, with a weak D call TRBD1 (6 bases). V was pared by 4 bases and J by 4 bases, with 25 bases between. CDR3 size: 18 residues. The germline CDR1 and CDR2 sequences are LGHNA and YNFKEQ. The CDR3: CASSRSEGLHRAGTEAFF. CDR3 DNA: TGTGCCAGCAGCCGATCTGAGGGTTTGCACAGGGCTGGCACTGAAGCTTTCTTT.

Ten or more counts support this clonotype. The chain joins TRBV6-5 to TRBJ2-7; 9 bases match TRBD1. Looked up from germline, CDR1 is MNHEY and CDR2 is SVGAGI. The CDR3 is made up of 14 amino acids. V dropped 6 bases and J dropped 1; count of bases not matched to a gene: 4. The CDR3 DNA follows: TGTGCCAGCAGAGGGACAGGGATATCCTACGAGCAGTACTTC. Its protein product is CASRGTGISYEQYF.

This clonotype is deemed medium-sized. As DNA, the CDR3 is TGTGCCAGCAGGGGATTTAGACAGGGTGGTGGAAACACCATATATTTT. Translating gives CASRGFRQGGGNTIYF. The V gene is TRBV12-3 or TRBV12-4, the J gene TRBJ1-3; 7 bases map to TRBD1. The CDR3 contains 16 residues. V lost 6 bases and J lost 3; bases outside the gene matches: 11.

This clonotype was found a few times. V and J are TRBV7-6 and TRBJ1-1, with D possibly being TRBD1 (5 bases). Trimming took 5 bases from V and 0 from J, leaving 13 bases between them. The CDR3 is 15 residues long. Germline lookup yields CDR1 SGHVS and CDR2 FNYEAQ. The CDR3 sequence: CASSRDLKMNTEAFF. CDR3 bases: TGTGCCAGCAGCCGGGACCTTAAAATGAACACTGAAGCTTTCTTT.

The V and J genes are TRBV7-9 and TRBJ2-5; a weak D match, TRBD2 (5 bases). Germline V lookup: CDR1 SEHNR, CDR2 FQNEAQ (reference sequence). The CDR3 extends over 15 amino acids. V lost 5 bases and J lost 7, with 20 bases in between. CDR3 sequence: CASSRLGSTNGTQYF. CDR3 sequence (DNA): TGTGCCAGCAGCCGTTTAGGGAGTACAAACGGGACCCAGTACTTC.

This clonotype came up many times. The V and J genes are TRBV2 and TRBJ2-5; no clear D. From germline, CDR1 is SNHLY and CDR2 FYNNEI. V lost 7 bases to trimming and J lost 5 bases, with 8 bases between them. The CDR3 contains 11 residues. Written as DNA, the CDR3 is TGTGCCAGCATCTTCGTGGAGACCCAGTACTTC. It translates to CASIFVETQYF.

This CDR3 is CASSLGQGTEQFF. The CDR3 coding sequence is TGTGCCAGCAGCCTTGGACAGGGGACTGAGCAGTTCTTC. The rearrangement joins TRBV14 to TRBJ2-1; 9 nucleotides align to TRBD1. This CDR3 is 13 amino acids long. Germline CDR1 is SGHDN and CDR2 is FVKESK. Germline trimming cut 4 bases from V and 9 bases from J; bases unmatched to any gene: 4. Variable domain in full (rest from reference TRBV14 and TRBJ2-1): EAGVTQFPSHSVIEKGQTVTLRCDPISGHDNLYWYRRVMGKEIKFLLHFVKESKQDESGMPNNRFLAERTGGTYSTLKVQPAELEDSGVYFCASSLGQGTEQFFGPGTRLTVL.